A single sample is the source of the 10 T cell receptor beta chains below, sequenced in a study of OX40 agonist ivuxolimab in advanced cancers. Library construction relied on the immunoSEQ multiplex PCR assay. The table comes from immuneACCESS by way of TCRdb, which keeps in-frame sequences with V and J called. Part of the clones is missing from these tables; in studies checked, under half for an unresolved V gene and the rest for unknown reasons. This sample lists about 77,000 clones; just under 95% were detected once. The ten largest clones represent approximately 0.32% of the sample. The sequencing here drew on CD4+ or CD8+ T cells sorted from blood, taken in a trial of the OX40 agonist ivuxolimab. These receptors all stem from an adult with an advanced solid tumor such as melanoma, head and neck, liver or kidney cancer.

This clone was recorded only once. The rearrangement links TRBV21-1 to TRBJ2-1; TRBD2, the table's D call, was not compared with the DNA. TRBV21-1 is a pseudogene segment. This CDR3 is 16 amino acids long. The CDR3 coding sequence is TGTGCCAGCAGCAACCCACTCGAAGCGGGGGGGGGTGAGCAGTTCTTC. Translated: CASSNPLEAGGGEQFF.

This clone was counted a single time. The chain combines TRBV6-1 with TRBJ2-1, with 10 bases aligning to TRBD2. The ends lost 1 base at V and 3 bases at J; junction bases unmatched: 9. Looked up from germline, CDR1 is MNHNS and CDR2 is SASEGT. This CDR3 is 18 amino acids long. CDR3 sequence (DNA): TGTGCCAGCAGTGAAGGGGCTAGCGGGAGAGGCGGCTACAATGAGCAGTTCTTC. Translation gives CASSEGASGRGGYNEQFF.

The chain uses TRBV6-5 and TRBJ1-2; maybe TRBD1 (5 bases). V lost 3 bases to trimming and J lost 4 bases, with 15 bases between them. Germline V gives CDR1 MNHEY, CDR2 SVGAGI. The CDR3 is 15 residues long. CDR3 DNA sequence: TGTGCCAGCAGTTATCAAGATCCAGGGAGCTATGGCTACACCTTC. Protein: CASSYQDPGSYGYTF.

The rearrangement links TRBV5-4 to TRBJ2-1; TRBD2 agrees at 8 bases. This CDR3 has 15 residues. Per germline, CDR1 SGHNT and CDR2 YYREEE (reference sequence). J lost 0 bases, V lost 2 bases, and 1 base had no gene match. The CDR3 is CASSLSGSSYNEQFF. CDR3 sequence (DNA): TGTGCCAGCAGCTTAAGCGGGAGCTCCTACAATGAGCAGTTCTTC.

This clone was recorded once. The chain employs TRBV5-1 and TRBJ2-1; D ambiguous. V dropped 0 bases and J dropped 4 bases, with 11 bases sitting between them. Germline CDR1 and CDR2: SGHRS and YFSETQ. CDR3 length equals 15 residues. CDR3: CASSLDGMGYNEQFF. Here the CDR3 DNA reads TGCGCCAGCAGCTTGGACGGCATGGGTTACAATGAGCAGTTCTTC.

The genes are TRBV10-3 and TRBJ1-6; no clear D. Germline V gene lookup returns CDR1 ENHRY and CDR2 SYGVKD. Trimming removed 8 bases from V and 3 bases from J, with 14 bases in between. The CDR3 sequence is 15 residues long. CDR3 bases: TGTGCCATCTCGGGTGGGCCCAGCTATAATTCACCCCTCCACTTT. It codes for CAISGGPSYNSPLHF.

V and J are TRBV6-6 and TRBJ1-1; no firm D call. Germline CDR1 is MNHNY and CDR2 is SVGAGI (reference sequence). This CDR3 has 13 residues. V lost 2 bases and J lost 2, with 6 bases in between. CDR3 sequence: CASSYGGNTEAFF. The CDR3 DNA is TGTGCCAGCAGTTACGGTGGAAACACTGAAGCTTTCTTT.

J is TRBJ2-7 and V is TRBV18, with D possibly being TRBD2 (5 bases). This CDR3 has 14 amino acids. V dropped 3 bases and J dropped 6 bases, with 15 bases sitting between them. Per germline, CDR1 KGHSH and CDR2 LQKENI. The CDR3 protein is CASSPVVGVAEQYF. The CDR3 region has the DNA TGTGCCAGCTCACCTGTTGTGGGAGTCGCCGAGCAGTACTTC.

The chain couples TRBV19 to TRBJ1-4, with TRBD1 identical over 7 bases. Germline CDR1 LNHDA, CDR2 SQIVND (reference sequence). The ends lost 5 bases at V and 7 bases at J; junction bases unmatched: 10. The CDR3 is 15 residues long. CDR3 residues: CASSWGQPAGEKLFF. The CDR3, as DNA: TGTGCCAGTAGTTGGGGACAGCCCGCAGGTGAAAAACTGTTTTTT.

The chain couples TRBV19 to TRBJ2-1, with D unclear. CDR3 length: 13 residues. Trimming took off 6 bases at V and 0 bases at J, with 6 bases between the two ends. Germline loops: CDR1 LNHDA, CDR2 SQIVND (reference sequence). CDR3 sequence: CASSRSSYNEQFF. The CDR3 nucleotides read TGTGCCAGTAGCCGGAGCTCCTACAATGAGCAGTTCTTC.